These T cell receptor beta chains were read from a single sample in a study of OX40 agonist ivuxolimab in advanced cancers. Profiled with immunoSEQ multiplex PCR; TCRdb holds only in-frame clones, not every one. The repertoire holds about 64,000 clones, more than 85% seen once, with around 0.4% in the top ten. This specimen consisted of CD4+ or CD8+ T cells sorted from blood, obtained in a trial of the OX40 agonist ivuxolimab. The receptors originated from an adult with an advanced solid tumor such as melanoma, head and neck, liver or kidney cancer. Both conserved end residues are part of each CDR3. D genes are given only for firm matches. A row's size may be missing; if present it is once, few, many or a size class.

d_call j_call v_call cdr3_length clone_size cdr3_aa cdr3_nt
NA TRBJ2-2 TRBV5-6 19 NA CASSLDRGTKGQWSGELFF TGTGCCAGCAGCTTGGATCGGGGGACGAAGGGACAATGGTCCGGGGAGCTGTTTTTT
NA TRBJ2-7 TRBV2 13 NA CASSPRQAYEQYF TGTGCCAGCAGTCCACGACAAGCCTACGAGCAGTACTTC
TRBD2 TRBJ2-5 TRBV7-2 15 NA CASSLSGLAGETQYF TGTGCCAGCAGCTTATCGGGACTAGCGGGAGAGACCCAGTACTTC
NA TRBJ1-2 TRBV6-6 14 NA CASSYSDREYGYTF TGTGCCAGCAGTTACTCGGACAGAGAATATGGCTACACCTTC
TRBD2 TRBJ2-3 TRBV4-3 17 NA CASSLESGGRGGDTQYF TGCGCCAGCAGCTTGGAAAGCGGCGGGAGGGGGGGAGATACGCAGTATTTT
NA TRBJ2-2 TRBV18 14 once CASSPLVSTGELFF TGTGCCAGCTCACCACTTGTCAGCACCGGGGAGCTGTTTTTT
NA TRBJ2-5 TRBV11-2 13 NA CASSLSDLETQYF TGTGCCAGCAGCTTAAGTGATCTAGAGACCCAGTACTTC
NA TRBJ2-3 TRBV5-1 13 NA CASKSTGTDTQYF TGCGCCAGCAAGAGTACAGGCACAGATACGCAGTATTTT
NA TRBJ2-5 TRBV2 13 NA CASTAQSGETQYF TGTGCCAGCACCGCCCAGAGCGGGGAGACCCAGTACTTC
NA TRBJ2-3 TRBV19 13 once CASSTRITDTQYF TGTGCCAGTAGTACAAGGATCACAGATACGCAGTATTTT
NA TRBJ2-2 TRBV6-5 16 NA CASSYVGGRFTGELFF TGTGCCAGCAGTTACGTCGGGGGGCGCTTCACCGGGGAGCTGTTTTTT
NA TRBJ2-7 TRBV2 14 NA CASLVDPQPYEQYF TGTGCCAGCTTGGTTGACCCCCAACCCTACGAGCAGTACTTC
NA TRBJ2-7 TRBV10-2 13 NA CASRGTASYEQYF TGCGCCAGCAGAGGGACGGCGTCCTACGAGCAGTACTTC
TRBD1 TRBJ2-6 TRBV7-6 15 NA CASSLGQAGANVLTF TGTGCCAGCAGCCTCGGACAGGCTGGGGCCAACGTCCTGACTTTC
TRBD2 TRBJ2-7 TRBV9 16 NA CASSVGTSGRGYEQYF TGTGCCAGCAGCGTAGGCACTAGCGGGAGAGGGTACGAGCAGTACTTC
TRBD1 TRBJ2-3 TRBV19 13 NA CASRRTGTDTQYF TGTGCCAGTCGCCGGACAGGTACAGATACGCAGTATTTT
TRBD2 TRBJ2-1 TRBV5-1 15 NA CASSLAGLAGNEQFF TGCGCCAGCAGCTTGGCCGGACTAGCGGGTAATGAGCAGTTCTTC
NA TRBJ2-3 TRBV14 15 once CASSQDLAPTDTQYF TGTGCCAGCAGCCAAGATTTGGCCCCTACAGATACGCAGTATTTT
NA TRBJ2-7 TRBV6-1 12 NA CASSFTRNEQYF TGTGCCAGCAGTTTTACTAGGAACGAGCAGTACTTC
TRBD2 TRBJ2-7 TRBV6-5 15 NA CASTRGGTPGFEQYF TGTGCCAGCACCCGGGGGGGGACTCCGGGGTTCGAGCAGTACTTC
TRBD2 TRBJ2-1 TRBV5-1 17 NA CASSLEGSGTRGNEQFF TGCGCCAGCAGCTTGGAAGGTAGCGGGACCAGGGGAAATGAGCAGTTCTTC
TRBD2 TRBJ2-3 TRBV5-8 16 once CASSYGTSGNTDTQYF TGTGCCAGCAGTTACGGGACTAGCGGGAACACAGATACGCAGTATTTT
TRBD2 TRBJ2-7 TRBV10-3 19 few CAISAGLGVVETSTYEQYF TGTGCCATCAGCGCGGGACTAGGCGTTGTTGAAACATCAACCTACGAGCAGTACTTC
TRBD1 TRBJ1-3 TRBV18 15 NA CASSPSNRGGNTIYF TGTGCCAGCTCACCTTCGAACAGGGGGGGAAACACCATATATTTT
NA TRBJ1-5 TRBV6-5 14 NA CASSLVQGGQPQHF TGTGCCAGCAGTTTGGTCCAGGGCGGGCAGCCCCAGCATTTT
TRBD1 TRBJ2-7 TRBV27 15 NA CASSPGTGGMREQYF TGTGCCAGCAGCCCCGGGACAGGGGGAATGAGGGAGCAGTACTTC
NA TRBJ1-6 TRBV6-1 15 NA CASSEDRAQNSPLHF TGTGCCAGCAGTGAAGACAGGGCGCAAAATTCACCCCTCCACTTT
TRBD1 TRBJ1-4 TRBV14 14 NA CASSGQGAREKLFF TGTGCCAGCAGCGGACAGGGGGCCAGGGAAAAACTGTTTTTT
NA TRBJ2-3 TRBV4-3 14 NA CASSQDSSYDTQYF TGCGCCAGCAGCCAAGATTCTTCATACGATACGCAGTATTTT
NA TRBJ2-3 TRBV23-1 16 NA CASSQSWDNYEDTQYF TGCGCCAGCAGTCAATCGTGGGACAACTATGAAGATACGCAGTATTTT
NA TRBJ2-7 TRBV19 13 few CASSNVGSYEQYF TGTGCCAGTAGTAACGTCGGGAGCTACGAGCAGTACTTC
NA TRBJ2-7 TRBV5-1 13 once CASSFTSFYEQYF TGCGCCAGCAGCTTCACCAGTTTCTACGAGCAGTACTTC
NA TRBJ2-7 TRBV5-5 15 once CASSLEPRNDYEQYF TGTGCCAGCAGCTTGGAACCACGTAATGACTACGAGCAGTACTTC
TRBD2 TRBJ2-3 TRBV12-5 14 NA CASGLAGVPDTQYF TGTGCTAGTGGTCTAGCGGGAGTACCAGATACGCAGTATTTT
NA TRBJ1-4 TRBV15 12 NA CATSRVNEKLFF TGTGCCACCAGCAGAGTGAATGAAAAACTGTTTTTT
NA TRBJ1-4 TRBV7-9 17 NA CASSHPETGDPNEKLFF TGTGCCAGCAGCCACCCTGAGACTGGGGACCCCAATGAAAAACTGTTTTTT
NA TRBJ1-3 TRBV5-8 13 NA CASRLAAGNTIYF TGTGCCAGCAGGCTAGCAGCGGGAAACACCATATATTTT
TRBD2 TRBJ2-7 TRBV7-9 16 NA CASSSGTSGIPYEQYF TGTGCCAGCAGCTCAGGGACTAGCGGGATCCCCTACGAGCAGTACTTC
TRBD1 TRBJ2-1 TRBV19 15 NA CASRNRGLRDNEQFF TGTGCCAGTAGAAACAGGGGGCTCAGGGACAATGAGCAGTTCTTC
NA TRBJ2-7 TRBV11-3 15 NA CASSAPWTRTYEQYF TGTGCCAGCAGCGCCCCTTGGACCAGGACCTACGAGCAGTACTTC
TRBD2 TRBJ2-2 TRBV18 16 NA CASSSSGLKNTGELFF TGTGCCAGCTCATCCTCGGGACTAAAGAACACCGGGGAGCTGTTTTTT
NA TRBJ2-1 TRBV11-3 12 NA CASSTRRNEQFF TGTGCCAGCAGCACCCGACGGAATGAGCAGTTCTTC
NA TRBJ1-6 TRBV7-9 14 NA CASSLGDKNSPLHF TGTGCCAGCAGCTTAGGGGACAAAAATTCACCCCTCCACTTT
TRBD2 TRBJ2-3 TRBV10-1 17 NA CASSESASGKNTDTQYF TGCGCCAGCAGTGAGTCGGCTAGCGGGAAAAACACAGATACGCAGTATTTT